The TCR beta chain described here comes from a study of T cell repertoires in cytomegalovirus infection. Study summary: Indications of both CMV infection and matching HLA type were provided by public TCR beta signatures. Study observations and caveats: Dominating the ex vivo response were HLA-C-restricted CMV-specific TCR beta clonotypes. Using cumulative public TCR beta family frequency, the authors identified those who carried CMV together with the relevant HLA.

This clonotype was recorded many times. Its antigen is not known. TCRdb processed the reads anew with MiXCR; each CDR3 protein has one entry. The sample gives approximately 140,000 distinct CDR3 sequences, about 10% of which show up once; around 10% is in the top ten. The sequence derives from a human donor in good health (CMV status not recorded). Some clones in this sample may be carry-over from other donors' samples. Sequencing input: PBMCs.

The CDR3 DNA is TGCAGCGTCCACAGGGGGGCTAATGAAAAACTGTTTTTT. The encoded protein is CSVHRGANEKLFF. The chain carries TRBV29-1 and TRBJ1-4; 8 positions agree with TRBD1. V trimming: 6 bases; J trimming: 3 bases; junction bases outside the gene matches: 3. The CDR3 covers 13 residues. Per germline, CDR1 SQVTM and CDR2 ANQGSEA.